This T cell receptor (beta chain) was captured in a study of T cells expressing NK-cell markers. Background on the study: According to the study, TCR beta repertoires originated from sorted CD3+CD56+NKG2C+, CD3+CD56+NKG2C- and CD3+CD56-NKG2C+ T cells.

The CDR3 runs 15 residues. Germline lookup yields CDR1 SEHNR and CDR2 FQNEAQ (reference sequence). The TCR beta cDNA came from 5'RACE template switching with UMIs. With the 5' RACE reads reprocessed, TCRdb shows one record per CDR3 protein and no DNA. The table for this sample gives more than 250,000 distinct CDR3 sequences. The chain links TRBV7-9 to TRBJ1-3; TCRdb reports TRBD1, a call that lacks DNA to check it against. The specimen sequenced was blood T cells: a sorted CD56 or NKG2C T cell subset, CD4+ or CD8+ T cells, or bulk PBMC T cells (not recorded which). This receptor was obtained from a man younger than 35 in good health. The CDR3 spells CASSRDNRSGNTIYF.